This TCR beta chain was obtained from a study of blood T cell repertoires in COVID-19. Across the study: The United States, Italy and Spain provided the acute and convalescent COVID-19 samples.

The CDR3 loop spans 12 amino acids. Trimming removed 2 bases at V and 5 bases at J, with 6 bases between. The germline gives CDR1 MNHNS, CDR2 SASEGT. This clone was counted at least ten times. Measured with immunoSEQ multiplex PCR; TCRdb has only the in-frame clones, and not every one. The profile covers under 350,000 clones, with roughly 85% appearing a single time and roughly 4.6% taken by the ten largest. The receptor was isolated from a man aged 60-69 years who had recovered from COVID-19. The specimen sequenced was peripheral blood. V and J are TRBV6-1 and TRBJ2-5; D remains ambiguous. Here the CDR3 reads CASSEQAETQYF. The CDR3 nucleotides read TGTGCCAGCAGTGAACAAGCCGAGACCCAGTACTTC.